These 9 T cell receptor beta chains share one sample of origin, sequenced in a study of cytomegalovirus exposure and HLA in healthy donors. It was with 60 Vbeta and 13 Jbeta primers that the PCR ran. Repertoires were generated with immunoSEQ multiplex PCR, while TCRdb's copy carries only in-frame clones and drops some. Of around 160,000 clones listed, around 84% are singletons. The sequencing input was PBMCs. Source of these receptors: a middle-aged man in good health and CMV-seropositive.

The chain couples TRBV9 to TRBJ2-2, with 10 bases fitting TRBD2. Trimming at V came to 4 bases and at J to 3 bases, leaving 6 bases not matched to a gene. CDR1 is SGDLS and CDR2 is YYNGEE in the germline V gene. The CDR3 loop spans 16 amino acids. The CDR3 nucleotides are TGTGCCAGCAGCCCGGGGACTAGCGCGTACACCGGGGAGCTGTTTTTT. As protein: CASSPGTSAYTGELFF.

The chain carries TRBV4-3 and TRBJ1-6; 8 positions match TRBD1. CDR1 LGHNA and CDR2 YSLEER come from the germline V gene. Trimming cost V 4 bases and J 11 bases; bases outside gene matches: 7. The CDR3 is 14 residues long. CDR3 bases: TGCGCCAGCAGCCGGGACAGGCTTATGGCACCCCTCCACTTT. It encodes CASSRDRLMAPLHF.

This clone was observed a single time. This sequence joins TRBV5-1 and TRBJ2-5; TRBD2 is a possible D gene (5 bases). Germline loops: CDR1 SGHRS, CDR2 YFSETQ. This CDR3 comprises 15 residues. V dropped 0 bases and J dropped 1 base, with 10 bases sitting between them. This CDR3 reads CASSLGYGIQETQYF. DNA for the CDR3: TGCGCCAGCAGCTTGGGCTACGGGATCCAAGAGACCCAGTACTTC.

The chain carries TRBV5-1 and TRBJ1-2; the match to TRBD1 covers 10 bases. The CDR3 sequence is 15 residues long. V was clipped by 2 bases and J by 5 bases; unmatched bases: 6. Germline loops: CDR1 SGHRS, CDR2 YFSETQ. CDR3 nucleotide sequence: TGCGCCAGCAGCTTAAACCGGGACAGGGGATATGGCTACACCTTC. Translated, it gives CASSLNRDRGYGYTF.

The chain employs TRBV6-1 and TRBJ2-3; D is uncertain. The CDR3 runs 16 residues. V lost 4 bases, J lost 4 bases, and 18 bases lay in between. The germline V gene encodes CDR1 MNHNS and CDR2 SASEGT. The CDR3 sequence is CASSGSRHRRPDTQYF. The CDR3 DNA sequence: TGTGCCAGCAGTGGATCCAGACACCGGCGCCCAGATACGCAGTATTTT.

This chain connects TRBV10-3 to TRBJ1-1; TRBD1 is a possible D gene (6 bases). Trimming left V 4 bases short and J 1 base short, with 10 bases between. Germline V gene lookup returns CDR1 ENHRY and CDR2 SYGVKD. The CDR3 runs 14 residues. DNA of the CDR3: TGTGCCATCAGTGCACAGGGCCCGAACACTGAAGCTTTCTTT. Amino acids: CAISAQGPNTEAFF.

The chain uses TRBV7-3 and TRBJ2-7; TRBD2 agrees at 10 bases. Germline assignment: CDR1 SGHTA and CDR2 FQGTGA. This CDR3 is 14 amino acids long. J was trimmed by 3 bases and V by 2 bases; bases with no gene match: 1. CDR3 in amino acids: CASSLLAGVYEQYF. The CDR3 bases are TGTGCCAGCAGCTTACTAGCGGGAGTCTACGAGCAGTACTTC.

The chain combines TRBV29-1 with TRBJ1-1; 9 bases line up with TRBD1. The trim removed 7 bases at V and 5 bases at J, leaving 5 bases unmatched. CDR3 length: 12 residues. Germline CDR1 and CDR2: SQVTM and ANQGSEA. The CDR3 sequence: CSGGDRETEAFF. CDR3 nucleotide sequence: TGCAGCGGAGGGGACAGGGAGACTGAAGCTTTCTTT.

Points on this clone: The junction departs from the called germline gene at one end, perhaps through a read error. V usage is TRBV19 and J usage is TRBJ1-2, with TRBD1 matching 8 bases. Germline V lookup: CDR1 LNHDA, CDR2 SQIVND (reference sequence). The CDR3 totals 13 residues. DNA of the CDR3: TGTGCCGGTAGTCGACGGGACAGGAATGGCTACACCTTC. Amino acids: CAGSRRDRNGYTF.